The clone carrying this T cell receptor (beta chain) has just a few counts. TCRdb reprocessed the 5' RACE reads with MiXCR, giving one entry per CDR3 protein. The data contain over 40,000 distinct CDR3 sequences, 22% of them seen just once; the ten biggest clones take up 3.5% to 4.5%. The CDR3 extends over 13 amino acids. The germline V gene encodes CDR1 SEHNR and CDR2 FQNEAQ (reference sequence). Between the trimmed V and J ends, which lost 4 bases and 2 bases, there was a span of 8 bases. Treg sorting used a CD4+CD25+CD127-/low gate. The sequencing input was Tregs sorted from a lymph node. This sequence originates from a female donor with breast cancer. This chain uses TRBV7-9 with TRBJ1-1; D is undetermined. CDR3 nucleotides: TGTGCCAGCAGCTCCCCTCCCAACACTGAAGCTTTCTTT. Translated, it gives CASSSPPNTEAFF.